This TCR beta chain was captured in a study of CD4 T cells in relation to SARS-CoV-2 and coronaviruses. About the research overall: Median patient age was approximately 38 years, spanning 21 to 72 years. Convalescent patients were roughly eight males and a few females; two were Hispanic. Crossreactive spike epitopes shared across donors were mapped to their HLA restriction.

Regarding this clone: Its specificity is not known.

Naive or memory CD4+ cells were cultured 1:1 with T cell-depleted PBMCs plus CEF. The table came from immunoSEQ multiplex PCR; TCRdb's copy has only in-frame clones and leaves some out. The repertoire holds about 43,000 clones, almost 85% seen once, with more than 1.2% in the top ten. Sequencing was carried out using naive CD4+ T cells from PBMCs, cultured in vitro. The subset is: naive CD4+ T cells isolated by negative enrichment. The TCR sequence derives from an adult with COVID-19.

The DNA of the CDR3 is TGTGCCTGGAGTGTGGAGGGCTTTGAGACCCAGTACTTC. Its translation: CAWSVEGFETQYF. The chain recombines TRBV30 with TRBJ2-5; TRBD2 is a possible D gene (6 bases). The V and J ends lost 0 bases and 5 bases respectively, with 10 bases between them. CDR1 GTSNPN and CDR2 SVGIG come from the germline V gene (reference sequence). The CDR3 spans 13 residues.